The rows below give T cell receptor beta chains drawn from one sample of a study of blood T cell repertoires in COVID-19. Profiled with immunoSEQ multiplex PCR; TCRdb holds only in-frame clones, not every one. The repertoire holds under 95,000 clones, with around 85% as singletons. Sequencing used peripheral blood. The source is a woman aged 80 or over with COVID-19, enrolled during active disease. Each CDR3 is given with its conserved first and last residue. Each record gives: D gene, clone size, V gene, J gene, CDR3 protein, CDR3 DNA. The D gene is left open where the match is weak. Only part of the rows carry a size: once, few, many, or a class if the clone is expanded.

>TRBD1|-|TRBV28|TRBJ2-3
CASSLDRVKDTQYF
TGTGCCAGCAGTTTAGACAGGGTTAAGGATACGCAGTATTTT
>-|-|TRBV3-1/TRBV3-2|TRBJ2-5
CASRTSGRATQYF
TGTGCCAGCAGAACCTCGGGGAGAGCGACCCAGTACTTC
>TRBD2|-|TRBV7-2|TRBJ2-1
CASSERLAGGHDEQFF
TGTGCCAGCAGCGAAAGACTAGCGGGAGGGCATGATGAGCAGTTCTTC
>-|-|TRBV18|TRBJ2-1
CASSPPWGGMAYNEQFF
TGTGCCAGCTCACCACCGTGGGGCGGGATGGCCTACAATGAGCAGTTCTTC
>-|once|TRBV28|TRBJ2-1
CASSFERVNGDEQFF
TGTGCCAGCAGTTTTGAGCGGGTCAATGGGGATGAGCAGTTCTTC
>-|-|TRBV2|TRBJ2-6
CASSELGAGANVLTF
TGTGCCAGCAGTGAGTTAGGGGCTGGGGCCAACGTCCTGACTTTC
>TRBD1|-|TRBV19|TRBJ2-6
CASRAGGGGANVLTF
TGTGCCAGTAGGGCAGGGGGTGGTGGGGCCAACGTCCTGACTTTC
>-|-|TRBV4-1|TRBJ2-1
CASSQDGGQPRYNEQFF
TGCGCCAGCAGCCAAGATGGAGGACAGCCCCGCTACAATGAGCAGTTCTTC
>-|-|TRBV30|TRBJ1-6
CAWSADRRGNSPLHF
TGTGCCTGGAGTGCCGACAGAAGGGGTAATTCACCCCTCCACTTT
>-|-|TRBV7-6|TRBJ1-6
CASRPGIEGSPLHF
TGTGCCAGCAGGCCGGGGATCGAGGGTTCACCCCTCCACTTT
>TRBD2|-|TRBV28|TRBJ2-1
CASTQTSFNEQFF
TGTGCCAGCACCCAGACTAGCTTCAATGAGCAGTTCTTC
>TRBD2|once|TRBV4-2|TRBJ2-2
CASSQEGLLAGITGELFF
TGTGCCAGCAGCCAAGAAGGCCTACTAGCGGGAATCACCGGGGAGCTGTTTTTT
>TRBD1|-|TRBV3-1/TRBV3-2|TRBJ2-7
CASSWGQGYEQYF
TGTGCCAGCAGCTGGGGACAGGGGTACGAGCAGTACTTC
>-|-|TRBV7-9|TRBJ1-2
CASSLERGYGYTF
TGTGCCAGCAGCTTAGAACGGGGCTATGGCTACACCTTC
>-|-|TRBV10-3|TRBJ2-2
CATMNRAEDGELFF
TGTGCCACGATGAACAGGGCGGAGGACGGGGAGCTGTTTTTT
>-|few|TRBV28|TRBJ1-5
CASSLGQGNQPQHF
TGTGCCAGCAGTTTAGGTCAGGGCAATCAGCCCCAGCATTTT
>-|-|TRBV4-1|TRBJ2-1
CASSQGGFRGNEQFF
TGCGCCAGCAGCCAAGGAGGCTTTCGTGGAAATGAGCAGTTCTTC
>TRBD1|-|TRBV2|TRBJ1-4
CASRDRGRKLFF
TGTGCCAGTCGGGACAGGGGGCGGAAACTGTTTTTT
>-|-|TRBV5-8|TRBJ2-7
CASSLRGSYEQYF
TGTGCCAGCAGCTTAAGGGGTTCCTACGAGCAGTACTTC
>TRBD2|-|TRBV30|TRBJ2-1
CVRREGREQFF
TGTGTTCGGCGGGAGGGTCGCGAGCAGTTCTTC
>-|-|TRBV7-2|TRBJ2-3
CASSLAASGTDTQYF
TGTGCCAGCAGCTTAGCGGCCAGCGGCACAGATACGCAGTATTTT
>-|-|TRBV2|TRBJ2-3
CASRRLVYTDTQYF
TGTGCCAGCAGAAGGCTAGTCTACACAGATACGCAGTATTTT
>-|once|TRBV2|TRBJ2-1
CASSGGIGEQFF
TGTGCCAGCAGTGGAGGGATCGGTGAGCAGTTCTTC
>TRBD1|-|TRBV27|TRBJ2-6
CASSPHRGSGANVLTF
TGTGCCAGCAGTCCGCACAGGGGATCTGGGGCCAACGTCCTGACTTTC
>TRBD2|-|TRBV3-1/TRBV3-2|TRBJ2-5
CASSQDPAGAETQYF
TGTGCCAGCAGCCAAGACCCCGCGGGAGCGGAGACCCAGTACTTC
>-|-|TRBV6-5|TRBJ1-5
CASRGPSGQPQHF
TGTGCCAGCAGGGGGCCCTCGGGCCAGCCCCAGCATTTT
>-|-|TRBV29-1|TRBJ2-5
CSVDESWTAYQETQYF
TGCAGCGTTGATGAGTCCTGGACAGCCTACCAAGAGACCCAGTACTTC